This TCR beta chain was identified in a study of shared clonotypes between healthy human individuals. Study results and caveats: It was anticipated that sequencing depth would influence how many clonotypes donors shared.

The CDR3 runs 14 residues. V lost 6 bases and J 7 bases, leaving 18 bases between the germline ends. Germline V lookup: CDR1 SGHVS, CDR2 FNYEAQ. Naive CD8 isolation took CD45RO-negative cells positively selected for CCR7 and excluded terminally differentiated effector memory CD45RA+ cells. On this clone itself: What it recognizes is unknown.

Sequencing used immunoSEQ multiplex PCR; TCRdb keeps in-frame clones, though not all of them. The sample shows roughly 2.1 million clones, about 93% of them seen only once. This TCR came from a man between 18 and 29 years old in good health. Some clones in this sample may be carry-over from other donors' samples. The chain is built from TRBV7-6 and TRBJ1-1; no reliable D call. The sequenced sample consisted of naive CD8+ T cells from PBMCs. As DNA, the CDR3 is TGTGCCAGCAGTGATCGGGTGGTGATTGGTGAAGCTTTCTTT. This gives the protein CASSDRVVIGEAFF.